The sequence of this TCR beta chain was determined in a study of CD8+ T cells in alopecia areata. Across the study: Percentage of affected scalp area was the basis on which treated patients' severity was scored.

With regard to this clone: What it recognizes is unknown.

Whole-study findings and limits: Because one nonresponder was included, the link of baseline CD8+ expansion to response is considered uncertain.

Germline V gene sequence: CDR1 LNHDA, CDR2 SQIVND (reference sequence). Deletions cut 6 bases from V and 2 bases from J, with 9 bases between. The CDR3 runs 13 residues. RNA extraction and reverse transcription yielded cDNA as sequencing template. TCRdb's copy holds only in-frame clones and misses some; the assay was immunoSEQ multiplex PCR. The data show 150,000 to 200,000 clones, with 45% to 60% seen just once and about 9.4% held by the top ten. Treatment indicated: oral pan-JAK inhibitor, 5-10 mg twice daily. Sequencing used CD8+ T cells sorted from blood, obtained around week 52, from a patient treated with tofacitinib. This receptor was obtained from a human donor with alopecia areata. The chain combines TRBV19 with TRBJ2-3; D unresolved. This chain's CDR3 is CASSYTITDTQYF. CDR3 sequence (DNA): TGTGCCAGTAGCTACACGATCACAGATACGCAGTATTTT.